This T cell receptor (beta chain) appears in the sequencing data of a study of T cells after yellow fever vaccination. On the study more broadly: SMART-Seq v4 Ultra Low Input prepared the low-cell-number fractions.

The authors made TCR cDNA by 5'RACE template switching, adding a universal primer site and UMIs. TCRdb re-derived calls from the 5' RACE reads in MiXCR, one entry per CDR3 protein. The repertoire holds 450,000 to 650,000 distinct CDR3 sequences, with 13% as singletons. A few counts support this clonotype. Antigen specificity is unknown. Germline assignment: CDR1 SGHRS and CDR2 YFSETQ. This CDR3 is built from 15 residues. The V and J ends lost 0 bases and 1 base respectively, with 11 bases between them. Findings of the study overall: A small proportion of clonotypes was detected in both the CD4 and CD8 compartments. A large majority of primary-vaccination clones showed up again after the booster (around 96% CD4, 85% to 90% CD8).

The sample here was PBMCs, taken on the day of the yellow fever booster vaccination. The gene calls are TRBV5-1 and TRBJ2-7, with D perhaps matching TRBD1 (6 bases). The receptor comes from a man aged 25 to 40 who received the YFV17D yellow fever vaccine. The CDR3 protein is CASSLVSGTSYEQYF. CDR3 sequence (DNA): TGCGCCAGCAGCTTGGTGTCAGGGACATCCTACGAGCAGTACTTC. Drawing the rest from reference TRBV5-1 and TRBJ2-7, the complete variable domain is KAGVTQTPRYLIKTRGQQVTLSCSPISGHRSVSWYQQTPGQGLQFLFEYFSETQRNKGNFPGRFSGRQFSNSRSEMNVSTLELGDSALYLCASSLVSGTSYEQYFGPGTRLTVT.